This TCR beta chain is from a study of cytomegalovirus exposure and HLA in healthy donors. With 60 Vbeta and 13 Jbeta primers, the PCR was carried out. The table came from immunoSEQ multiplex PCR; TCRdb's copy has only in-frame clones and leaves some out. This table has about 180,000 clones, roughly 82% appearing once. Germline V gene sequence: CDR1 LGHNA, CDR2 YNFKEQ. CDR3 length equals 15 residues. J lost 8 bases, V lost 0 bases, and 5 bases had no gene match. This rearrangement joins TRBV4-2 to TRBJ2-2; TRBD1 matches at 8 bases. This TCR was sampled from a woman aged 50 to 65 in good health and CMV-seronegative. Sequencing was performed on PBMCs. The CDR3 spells CASSQEDRARGELFF. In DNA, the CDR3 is TGTGCCAGCAGCCAAGAGGACAGGGCGAGGGGGGAGCTGTTTTTT.